This T cell receptor (beta chain) derives from a study of blood T cell repertoires in COVID-19. Germline CDR1 is MNHEY and CDR2 is SMNVEV (reference sequence). V lost 7 bases, J lost 1 base, and 6 bases stayed unmatched. This CDR3 has 15 residues. Measured with immunoSEQ multiplex PCR; TCRdb has only the in-frame clones, and not every one. The table records 350,000 or so clones, roughly 89% of them present only once. The chain is built from TRBV27 and TRBJ1-5, with TRBD1 matching 8 bases. The receptor comes from a man between 18 and 29 years old with active or convalescent COVID-19. Specimen: peripheral blood. This chain's CDR3 is CASKPDRVSNQPQHF. Written as DNA, the CDR3 is TGTGCCAGCAAGCCGGACAGGGTGAGCAATCAGCCCCAGCATTTT.